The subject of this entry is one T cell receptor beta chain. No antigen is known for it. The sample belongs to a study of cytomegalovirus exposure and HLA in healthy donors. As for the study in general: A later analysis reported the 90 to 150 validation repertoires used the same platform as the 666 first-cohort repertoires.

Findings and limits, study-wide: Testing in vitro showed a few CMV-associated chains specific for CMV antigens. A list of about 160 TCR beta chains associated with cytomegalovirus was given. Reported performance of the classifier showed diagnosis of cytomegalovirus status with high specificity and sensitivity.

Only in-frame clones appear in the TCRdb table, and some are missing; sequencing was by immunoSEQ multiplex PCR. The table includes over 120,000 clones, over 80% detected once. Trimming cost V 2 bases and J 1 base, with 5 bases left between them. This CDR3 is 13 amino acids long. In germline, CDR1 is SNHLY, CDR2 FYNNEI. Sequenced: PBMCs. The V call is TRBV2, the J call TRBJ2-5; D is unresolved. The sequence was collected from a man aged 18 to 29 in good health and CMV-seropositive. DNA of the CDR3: TGTGCCAGCAGTGAATTAGCCCAAGAGACCCAGTACTTC. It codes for CASSELAQETQYF. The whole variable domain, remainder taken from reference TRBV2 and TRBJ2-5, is EPEVTQTPSHQVTQMGQEVILRCVPISNHLYFYWYRQILGQKVEFLVSFYNNEISEKSEIFDDQFSVERPDGSNFTLKIRSTKLEDSAMYFCASSELAQETQYFGPGTRLLVL.